Included here is one TCR beta chain sequence, with context. TCRdb redid the calling of the 5' RACE reads with MiXCR, one entry per CDR3 protein. The repertoire includes over 50,000 distinct CDR3 sequences, more than 20% of them detected once, and 2.5% to 3.5% sits in the top ten. V dropped 0 bases and J dropped 1 base, with 6 bases sitting between them. The CDR3 runs 14 residues. Per germline, CDR1 SGDLS and CDR2 YYNGEE. J is TRBJ2-3 and V is TRBV9; D gene ambiguous. Sequencing was carried out using tumor-infiltrating naive CD4+ T cells sorted from the breast tumor. Subset in this sample: naive CD4+ T cells, CD4+CD45RA+CD25-. This clonotype originated in a female donor with breast cancer. This CDR3 is CASSVVTGTDTQYF. The DNA of the CDR3 is TGTGCCAGCAGCGTAGTGACGGGCACAGATACGCAGTATTTT.